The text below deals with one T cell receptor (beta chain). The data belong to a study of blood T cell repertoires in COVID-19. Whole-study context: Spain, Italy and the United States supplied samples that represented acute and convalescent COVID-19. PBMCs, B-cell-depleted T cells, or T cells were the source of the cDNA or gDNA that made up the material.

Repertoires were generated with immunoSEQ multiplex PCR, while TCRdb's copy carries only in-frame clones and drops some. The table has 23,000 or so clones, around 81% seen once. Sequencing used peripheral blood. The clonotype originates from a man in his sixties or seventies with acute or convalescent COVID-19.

CDR3 DNA: TGTGCCAGCAGCGACGGCGGGAGCATAGAGACCCAGTACTTC. Translating it yields CASSDGGSIETQYF. The gene calls are TRBV11-2 and TRBJ2-5; 7 bases map to TRBD2. In germline, CDR1 is SGHAT, CDR2 FQNNGV. CDR3 length equals 14 residues. Trimming removed 5 bases from V and 4 bases from J; junction bases left unmatched: 7.